This TCR beta chain was sequenced in a study of blood T cell repertoires in COVID-19. Study at large: Samples of COVID-19 (acute and convalescent) were obtained from the United States, Italy and Spain.

As originally analysed: Reference gene primer amplification yielded estimated nucleated cell counts. The assay was immunoSEQ multiplex PCR, and TCRdb's table has in-frame clones only and misses some. For V, J and clone size, that table is used; D and trimming come from the DNA. The data hold 150,000 to 200,000 clones, with around 88% observed a single time. The V gene's germline CDR1 is SEHNR and CDR2 FQNEAQ (reference sequence). The CDR3 has 15 residues. V lost 8 bases and J lost 0; bases outside the gene matches: 7. The sample was PBMCs or T cells enriched from blood (not recorded which). The chain is built from TRBV7-9 and TRBJ1-3; TRBD1 matches 7 bases. The receptor was isolated from a woman aged 30 to 39 who had recovered from COVID-19. CDR3 in DNA: TGTGCCAGCGTCTCAGGGGGGCCCTCTGGAAACACCATATATTTT. Translated, it gives CASVSGGPSGNTIYF.